This T cell receptor beta chain was identified in a study of blood T cell repertoires in COVID-19. About the study: Donors in the United States, Italy and Spain gave samples during acute or convalescent COVID-19. The analysed material was cDNA or gDNA that came from T cells, B-cell-depleted T cells, or PBMCs.

Clones were sequenced by immunoSEQ multiplex PCR, and TCRdb holds only the in-frame ones, with some missing. The table includes around 210,000 clones, roughly 85% detected once. This CDR3 comprises 14 residues. Germline V gene lookup returns CDR1 SGHRS and CDR2 YFSETQ. V lost 4 bases, J lost 6 bases, and 3 bases stayed unmatched. J is TRBJ1-6 and V is TRBV5-1, with TRBD1 identical over 8 bases. The receptor was isolated from a man between 50 and 59 years old with COVID-19, enrolled during active disease. Sequencing input: peripheral blood. For the CDR3, the DNA is TGCGCCAGCAGCCCCGGACAGGGTAATTCACCCCTCCACTTT. As protein: CASSPGQGNSPLHF.